This T cell receptor beta chain was identified in a study of blood T cells in healthy people across ages. The CDR3 is made up of 12 amino acids. The ends were cut back, 1 base at V and 7 bases at J, with 5 bases in the middle. Staff drew 9 to 10 milliliters of peripheral blood from each donor. The use of a sample-barcoded 5' primer and a J-beta primer mix characterized a second PCR of about 6 to 11 cycles. Each cDNA molecule was tagged by a template-switch adaptor with 12 random nucleotides. TCRdb recomputed calls from the 5' RACE reads with MiXCR, one row per CDR3 protein. Of roughly 650,000 distinct CDR3 sequences listed, roughly 32% are singletons.

The sequence derives from an elderly woman in good health. The chain recombines TRBV12-3 or TRBV12-4 with TRBJ1-5; D not resolved. The sample consisted of blood. CDR3 nucleotides: TGTGCCAGCAGTTTAGAGATCCAGCCCCAGCATTTT. Translating it yields CASSLEIQPQHF.